This T cell receptor beta chain was observed in a study of T cell responses to AZD1222 COVID-19 vaccine. The study, taken as a whole, reports: Seropositivity was recorded at baseline in only 6 or 7 AZD1222 recipients.

Pooled together were second doses at about 4 or about 12 weeks. The protocol was immunoSEQ multiplex PCR, while the TCRdb copy is restricted to in-frame clones and leaves out a portion. The data show about 270,000 clones, about 94% seen once. The CDR3 is made up of 15 amino acids. Germline V CDR1 and CDR2: SGHRS, YFSETQ. Germline trimming cut 0 bases from V and 4 bases from J; bases unmatched to any gene: 1. Comment on this clone: Its antigen remains unknown.

This material consisted of peripheral blood, taken 28 days after the second AZD1222 dose. The chain couples TRBV5-1 to TRBJ2-5; TRBD2 agrees at 12 bases. The source is an adult who received the AZD1222 COVID-19 vaccine. The CDR3 DNA sequence: TGCGCCAGCAGCTTGGAACTAGCGGGAGGAGAGACCCAGTACTTC. It specifies CASSLELAGGETQYF.